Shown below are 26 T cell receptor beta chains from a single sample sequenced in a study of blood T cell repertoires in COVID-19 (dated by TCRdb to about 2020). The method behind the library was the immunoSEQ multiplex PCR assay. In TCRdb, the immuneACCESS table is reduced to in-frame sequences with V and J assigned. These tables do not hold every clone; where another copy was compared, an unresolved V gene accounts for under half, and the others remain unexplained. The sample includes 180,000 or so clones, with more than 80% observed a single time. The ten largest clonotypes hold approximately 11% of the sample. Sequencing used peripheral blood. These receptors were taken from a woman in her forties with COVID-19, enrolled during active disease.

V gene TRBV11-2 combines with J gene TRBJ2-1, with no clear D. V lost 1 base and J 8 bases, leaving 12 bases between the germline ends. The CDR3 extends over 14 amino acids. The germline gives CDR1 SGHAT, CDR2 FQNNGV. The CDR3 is CASSLGFQADEQFF. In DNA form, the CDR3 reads TGTGCCAGCAGCTTAGGGTTCCAAGCCGATGAGCAGTTCTTC.

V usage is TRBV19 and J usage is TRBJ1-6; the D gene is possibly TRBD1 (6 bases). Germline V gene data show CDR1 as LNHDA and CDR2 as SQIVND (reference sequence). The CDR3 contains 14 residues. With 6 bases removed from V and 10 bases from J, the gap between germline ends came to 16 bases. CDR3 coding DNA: TGTGCCAGTAGCACCACAGGGTGGGTCTCACCCCTCCACTTT. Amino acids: CASSTTGWVSPLHF.

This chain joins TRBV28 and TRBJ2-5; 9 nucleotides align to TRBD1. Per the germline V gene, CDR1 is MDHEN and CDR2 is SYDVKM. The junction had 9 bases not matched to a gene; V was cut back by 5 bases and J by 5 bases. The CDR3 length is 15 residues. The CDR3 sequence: CASSTAGTGKETQYF. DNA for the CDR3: TGTGCCAGCAGTACAGCCGGGACAGGGAAGGAGACCCAGTACTTC.

The CDR3 nucleotides are TGTGCCAGCAGAACCCGGGATCAACATGACACAGATACGCAGTATTTT. Translating it yields CASRTRDQHDTDTQYF. The V call is TRBV6-6, the J call TRBJ2-3; tentative D call: TRBD2 (5 bases). The CDR3 spans 16 residues. Germline CDR1 and CDR2: MNHNY and SVGAGI (reference sequence). The V end was cut by 6 bases, the J end by 2 bases, with 18 bases between.

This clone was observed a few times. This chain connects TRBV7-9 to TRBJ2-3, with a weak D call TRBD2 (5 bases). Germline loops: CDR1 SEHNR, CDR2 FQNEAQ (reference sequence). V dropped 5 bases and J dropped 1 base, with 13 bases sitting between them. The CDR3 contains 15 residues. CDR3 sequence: CASSPRGIGTDTQYF. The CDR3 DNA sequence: TGTGCCAGCAGCCCACGGGGTATCGGCACAGATACGCAGTATTTT. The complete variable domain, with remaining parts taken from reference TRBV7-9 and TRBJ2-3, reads DTGVSQNPRHKITKRGQNVTFRCDPISEHNRLYWYRQTLGQGPEFLTYFQNEAQLEKSRLLSDRFSAERPKGSFSTLEIQRTEQGDSAMYLCASSPRGIGTDTQYFGPGTRLTVL.

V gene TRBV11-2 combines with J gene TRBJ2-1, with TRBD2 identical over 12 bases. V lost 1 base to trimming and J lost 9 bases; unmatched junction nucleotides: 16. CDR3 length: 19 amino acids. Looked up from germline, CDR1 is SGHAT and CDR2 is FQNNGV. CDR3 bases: TGTGCCAGCAGCTTAGGTCTAGCGGGAGGGAATAACAAAGTAAGTGAGCAGTTCTTC. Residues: CASSLGLAGGNNKVSEQFF.

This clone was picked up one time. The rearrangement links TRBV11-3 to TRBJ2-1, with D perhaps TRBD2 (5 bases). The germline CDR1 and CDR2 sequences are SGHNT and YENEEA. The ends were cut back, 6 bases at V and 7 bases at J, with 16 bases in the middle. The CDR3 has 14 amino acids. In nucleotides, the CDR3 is TGTGCCAGCAGTCGGGATCCAATGGGGAATGAGCAGTTCTTC. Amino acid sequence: CASSRDPMGNEQFF.

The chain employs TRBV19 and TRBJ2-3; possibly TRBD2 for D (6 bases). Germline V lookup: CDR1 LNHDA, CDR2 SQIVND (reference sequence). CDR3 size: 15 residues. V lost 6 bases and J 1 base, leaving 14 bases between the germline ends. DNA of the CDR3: TGTGCCAGTAGCCGAGGCGGCGGGGGCACAGATACGCAGTATTTT. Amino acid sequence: CASSRGGGGTDTQYF.

The chain's CDR3 is CASSLDRNNEKLFF. CDR3 coding DNA: TGCGCCAGCAGCCTCGACAGAAATAATGAAAAACTGTTTTTT. This rearrangement joins TRBV4-1 to TRBJ1-4; the D gene is possibly TRBD1 (5 bases). Looked up from germline, CDR1 is MGHRA and CDR2 is YSYEKL. The V gene lost 4 bases and the J gene lost 4 bases, with 10 bases spanning the gap. The CDR3 has 14 amino acids.

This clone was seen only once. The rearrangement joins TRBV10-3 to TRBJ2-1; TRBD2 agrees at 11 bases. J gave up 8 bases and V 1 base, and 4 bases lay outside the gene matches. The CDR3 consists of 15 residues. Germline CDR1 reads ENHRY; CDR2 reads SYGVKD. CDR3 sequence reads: CAISELSSGGDEQFF. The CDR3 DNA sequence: TGTGCCATCAGTGAGTTGAGTAGCGGGGGGGATGAGCAGTTCTTC.

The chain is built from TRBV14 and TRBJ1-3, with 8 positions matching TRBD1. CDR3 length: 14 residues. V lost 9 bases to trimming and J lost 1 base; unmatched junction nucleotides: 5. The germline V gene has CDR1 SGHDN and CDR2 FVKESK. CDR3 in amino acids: CASPQGASGNTIYF. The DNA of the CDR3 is TGTGCCAGTCCTCAGGGGGCATCTGGAAACACCATATATTTT.

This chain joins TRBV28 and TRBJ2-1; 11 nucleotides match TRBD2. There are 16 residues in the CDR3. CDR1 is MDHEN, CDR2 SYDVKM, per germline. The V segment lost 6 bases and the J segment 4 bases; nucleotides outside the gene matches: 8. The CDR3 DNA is TGTGCCAGCAGCACCCCCGCTAGCGGGAGGTACAATGAGCAGTTCTTC. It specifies CASSTPASGRYNEQFF. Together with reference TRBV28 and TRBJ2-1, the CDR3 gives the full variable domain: DVKVTQSSRYLVKRTGEKVFLECVQDMDHENMFWYRQDPGLGLRLIYFSYDVKMKEKGDIPEGYSVSREKKERFSLILESASTNQTSMYLCASSTPASGRYNEQFFGPGTRLTVL.

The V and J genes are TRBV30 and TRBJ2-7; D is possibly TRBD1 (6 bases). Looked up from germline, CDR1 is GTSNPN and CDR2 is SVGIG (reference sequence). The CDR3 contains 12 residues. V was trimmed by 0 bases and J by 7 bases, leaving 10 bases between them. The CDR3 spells CAWSVGGAEQYV. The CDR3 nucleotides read TGTGCCTGGAGTGTTGGGGGCGCGGAGCAGTACGTC.

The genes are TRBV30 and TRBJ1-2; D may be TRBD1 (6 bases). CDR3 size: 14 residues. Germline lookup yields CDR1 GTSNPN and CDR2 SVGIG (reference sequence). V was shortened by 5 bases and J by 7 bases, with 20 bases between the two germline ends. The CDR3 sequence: CAWGGTHPSGGYTF. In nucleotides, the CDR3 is TGTGCCTGGGGTGGGACACACCCCAGCGGTGGCTACACCTTC.

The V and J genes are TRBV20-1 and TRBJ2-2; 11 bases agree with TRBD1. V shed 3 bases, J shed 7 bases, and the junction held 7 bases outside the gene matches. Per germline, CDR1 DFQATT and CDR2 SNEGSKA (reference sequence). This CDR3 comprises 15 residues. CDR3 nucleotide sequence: TGCAGTGCTAGTGAGGGGACAGGGGGAGGCGGGGAGCTGTTTTTT. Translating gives CSASEGTGGGGELFF.

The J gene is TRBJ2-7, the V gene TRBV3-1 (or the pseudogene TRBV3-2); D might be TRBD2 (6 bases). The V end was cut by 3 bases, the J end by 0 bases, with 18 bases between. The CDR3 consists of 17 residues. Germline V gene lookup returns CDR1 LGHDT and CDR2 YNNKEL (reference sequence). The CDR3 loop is CASSQGGAPPCSYEQYV. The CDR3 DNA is TGTGCCAGCAGCCAGGGGGGTGCACCTCCGTGCTCCTACGAGCAGTACGTC.

DNA of the CDR3: TGTGCCACCAGCAAGGGGGACAAATATAATGAAAAACTGTTTTTT. It codes for CATSKGDKYNEKLFF. The rearrangement links TRBV15 to TRBJ1-4; a possible D gene is TRBD1 (6 bases). V lost 4 bases to trimming and J lost 4 bases, with 13 bases between them. The CDR3 has 15 residues. The V gene's germline CDR1 is LNHNV and CDR2 YYDKDF (reference sequence).

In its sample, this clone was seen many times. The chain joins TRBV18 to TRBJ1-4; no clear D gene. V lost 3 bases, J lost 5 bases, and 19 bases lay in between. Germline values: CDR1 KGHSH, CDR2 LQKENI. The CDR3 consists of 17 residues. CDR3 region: CASSPRTTTILNEKLFF. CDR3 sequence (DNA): TGTGCCAGCTCACCTCGGACTACAACAATCCTAAATGAAAAACTGTTTTTT.

In DNA, the CDR3 is TGTGCCAGCAGTTTTGGGCTAGCGGACACAGATACGCAGTATTTT. Translation gives CASSFGLADTDTQYF. J is TRBJ2-3 and V is TRBV27, with 7 nucleotides matching TRBD2. There are 15 residues in the CDR3. Germline CDR1 MNHEY, CDR2 SMNVEV (reference sequence). The ends lost 3 bases at V and 2 bases at J; junction bases unmatched: 5.

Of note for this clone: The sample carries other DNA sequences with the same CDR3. The CDR3 region has the DNA TGTGCCAGCAGTTTAACAGGAGAGACCCAGTACTTC. Translating it yields CASSLTGETQYF. This chain connects TRBV27 to TRBJ2-5, with D possibly TRBD1 on 5 matching bases. This CDR3 is 12 amino acids long. Trimming took 2 bases from V and 4 from J, leaving 5 bases between them. The germline V gene has CDR1 MNHEY and CDR2 SMNVEV (reference sequence).

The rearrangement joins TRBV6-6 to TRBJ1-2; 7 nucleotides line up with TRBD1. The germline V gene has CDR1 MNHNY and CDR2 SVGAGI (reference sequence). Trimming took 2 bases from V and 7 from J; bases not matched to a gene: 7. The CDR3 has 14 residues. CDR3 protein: CASSYPPTGPGYTF. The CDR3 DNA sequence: TGTGCCAGCAGTTACCCACCGACAGGGCCTGGCTACACCTTC.

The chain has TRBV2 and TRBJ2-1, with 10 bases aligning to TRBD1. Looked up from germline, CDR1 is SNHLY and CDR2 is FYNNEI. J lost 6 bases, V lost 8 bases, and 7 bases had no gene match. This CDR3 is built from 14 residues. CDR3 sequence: CASQRQGAGNEQFF. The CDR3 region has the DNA TGTGCCAGCCAACGACAGGGGGCGGGCAATGAGCAGTTCTTC.

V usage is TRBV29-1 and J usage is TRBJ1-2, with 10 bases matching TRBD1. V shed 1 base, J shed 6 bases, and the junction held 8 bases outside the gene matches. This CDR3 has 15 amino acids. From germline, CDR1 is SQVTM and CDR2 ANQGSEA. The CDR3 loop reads CSVEGRGQGKNGYTF. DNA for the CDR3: TGCAGCGTTGAAGGGAGGGGACAGGGGAAAAATGGCTACACCTTC.

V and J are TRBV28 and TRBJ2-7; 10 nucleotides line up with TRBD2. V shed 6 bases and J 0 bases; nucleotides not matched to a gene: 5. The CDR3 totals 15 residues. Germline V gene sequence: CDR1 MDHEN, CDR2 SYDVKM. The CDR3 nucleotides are TGTGCCAGCAGGCAACGGACTAGCGGCTCCTACGAGCAGTACTTC. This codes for CASRQRTSGSYEQYF. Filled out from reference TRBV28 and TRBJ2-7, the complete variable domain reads DVKVTQSSRYLVKRTGEKVFLECVQDMDHENMFWYRQDPGLGLRLIYFSYDVKMKEKGDIPEGYSVSREKKERFSLILESASTNQTSMYLCASRQRTSGSYEQYFGPGTRLTVT.

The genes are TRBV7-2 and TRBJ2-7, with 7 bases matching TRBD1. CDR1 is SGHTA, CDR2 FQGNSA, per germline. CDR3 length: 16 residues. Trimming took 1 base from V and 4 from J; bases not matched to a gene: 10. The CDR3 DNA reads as TGTGCCAGCAGCTTAGAGGGGGCGTCGATGGTTTACGAGCAGTACTTC. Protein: CASSLEGASMVYEQYF.

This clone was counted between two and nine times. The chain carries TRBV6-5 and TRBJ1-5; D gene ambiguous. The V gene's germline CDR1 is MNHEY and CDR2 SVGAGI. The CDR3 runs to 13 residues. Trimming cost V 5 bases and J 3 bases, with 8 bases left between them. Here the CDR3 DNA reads TGTGCCAGCAGTAAAACTTTCAATCAGCCCCAGCATTTT. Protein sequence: CASSKTFNQPQHF.